A selection of T cell receptor beta chains follows, all from one sample in a study of blood T cell repertoires in COVID-19. TCRdb's table, derived via immunoSEQ multiplex PCR, lists solely in-frame clones and lacks some. This repertoire shows 200,000 to 300,000 clones, 85% to 90% found once; its top ten account for 3.7%. The sequencing input was peripheral blood. The receptors derive from a woman aged 40 to 50 with acute or convalescent COVID-19. Both conserved end residues are part of each CDR3. The order of the fields is D gene, clone size, V gene, J gene, CDR3 DNA, CDR3 protein. The D gene is left open where the match is weak. Size is omitted from some rows. Given values are once, few, many or a class for expanded clones.

D: TRBD1; size: NA; V: TRBV30; J: TRBJ1-2; DNA: TGTGCCTGGAGTGGGCCTTGGGACAGGGGGATCTATGGCTACACCTTC; CDR3: CAWSGPWDRGIYGYTF
D: NA; size: NA; V: TRBV27; J: TRBJ1-2; DNA: TGTGCCAGCAGCCTCACCCCGGGGGGTGGCTACACCTTC; CDR3: CASSLTPGGGYTF
D: NA; size: NA; V: TRBV19; J: TRBJ2-1; DNA: TGTGCCAGTAGTAGCCGGGAACCGGGTGAGCAGTTCTTC; CDR3: CASSSREPGEQFF
D: TRBD1; size: NA; V: TRBV25-1; J: TRBJ1-6; DNA: TGTGCCAGCAGTGCACGGACAGGGAGCTCCTATAATTCACCCCTCCACTTT; CDR3: CASSARTGSSYNSPLHF
D: TRBD1; size: NA; V: TRBV9; J: TRBJ2-2; DNA: TGTGCCAGCAGCGCCAAGACAGGGGCAGGAGTAATCGGGGAGCTGTTTTTT; CDR3: CASSAKTGAGVIGELFF
D: NA; size: NA; V: TRBV7-8; J: TRBJ1-2; DNA: TGTGCCAGCAGCCCCGGTTTAAACTATGGCTACACCTTC; CDR3: CASSPGLNYGYTF
D: NA; size: few; V: TRBV29-1; J: TRBJ1-2; DNA: TGCAGCGTTGTGACTTCCTCTGACTATGGCTACACCTTC; CDR3: CSVVTSSDYGYTF
D: NA; size: NA; V: TRBV7-2; J: TRBJ2-3; DNA: TGTGCCAGCACCAACAAGATCCAGTCGTTGGAGTATTTT; CDR3: CASTNKIQSLEYF
D: NA; size: NA; V: TRBV5-8; J: TRBJ2-5; DNA: TGTGCCAGCAGCTTTGGGGGCAGGGGCTTTCAAGAGACCCAGTACTTC; CDR3: CASSFGGRGFQETQYF
D: NA; size: NA; V: TRBV7-2; J: TRBJ1-2; DNA: TGTGCCAGCAGCTCTCGGGAGGTGTGGGCGAGCTCATGGTATGGCTACACCTTC; CDR3: CASSSREVWASSWYGYTF
D: TRBD1; size: NA; V: TRBV27; J: TRBJ2-2; DNA: TGTGCCAGCCAAACGCCGCGGACAGGGGGTGCCGGGGAGCTGTTTTTT; CDR3: CASQTPRTGGAGELFF
D: NA; size: NA; V: TRBV19; J: TRBJ1-2; DNA: TGTGCCAGTAGTCCTAACCTGAGTGGCTACACCTTC; CDR3: CASSPNLSGYTF
D: NA; size: NA; V: TRBV2; J: TRBJ1-1; DNA: TGTGCCAGCAGAGGACAGTCGAACACTGAAGCTTTCTTT; CDR3: CASRGQSNTEAFF
D: NA; size: few; V: TRBV5-5; J: TRBJ1-1; DNA: TGTGCCAGCAGCTTGGCTGGAGGAAACACTGAAGCTTTCTTT; CDR3: CASSLAGGNTEAFF
D: TRBD1; size: NA; V: TRBV12-3/TRBV12-4; J: TRBJ1-2; DNA: TGTGCCAGCAGTTTAGGCAGGGGGCTCACCTTC; CDR3: CASSLGRGLTF
D: TRBD1; size: NA; V: TRBV18; J: TRBJ1-5; DNA: TGTGCCAGCCAGACAGGGGCTAATCAGCCCCAGCATTTT; CDR3: CASQTGANQPQHF
D: TRBD1; size: NA; V: TRBV5-6; J: TRBJ1-2; DNA: TGTGCCAGCAGCAGGGGGACAGGGGGATATGGCTACACCTTC; CDR3: CASSRGTGGYGYTF
D: TRBD1; size: NA; V: TRBV19; J: TRBJ1-1; DNA: TGTGCCAGTAGGTTGCAAGGACAGGGTGGAACTGAAGCTTTCTTT; CDR3: CASRLQGQGGTEAFF
D: NA; size: NA; V: TRBV12-3/TRBV12-4; J: TRBJ1-5; DNA: TGTGCCAGCAGTAAATATAGCAATCAGCCCCAGCATTTT; CDR3: CASSKYSNQPQHF
D: TRBD2; size: NA; V: TRBV24-1; J: TRBJ2-2; DNA: TGTGCCACAGGGGCGGGGGGACACAAGAACACCGGGGAGCTGTTTTTT; CDR3: CATGAGGHKNTGELFF
D: TRBD1; size: NA; V: TRBV2; J: TRBJ1-2; DNA: TGTGCCAGCAGTGAGCGGGACAGGGGAGGCTACACCTTC; CDR3: CASSERDRGGYTF
D: NA; size: NA; V: TRBV9; J: TRBJ2-3; DNA: TGTGCCAGCAACCAGCTGGGGGGTTCGACAGATACGCAGTATTTT; CDR3: CASNQLGGSTDTQYF
D: NA; size: NA; V: TRBV6-4; J: TRBJ1-6; DNA: TGTGCCACCAGTGCGGCGGTAGATAATTCACCCCTCCACTTT; CDR3: CATSAAVDNSPLHF
D: NA; size: NA; V: TRBV3-1/TRBV3-2; J: TRBJ1-1; DNA: TGTGCCAGCAGCCGAGGGAGTACTGAAGCTTTCTTT; CDR3: CASSRGSTEAFF
D: NA; size: NA; V: TRBV25-1; J: TRBJ1-1; DNA: TGTGCCAGCAGTGAAAGTAGGGGCGGGAGGGGGACTGAAGCTTTCTTT; CDR3: CASSESRGGRGTEAFF
D: NA; size: NA; V: TRBV29-1; J: TRBJ1-2; DNA: TGCAGCGTTGAATTAGAAACAGGCTCCCTATATGGCTACACCTTC; CDR3: CSVELETGSLYGYTF
D: NA; size: NA; V: TRBV11-2; J: TRBJ2-2; DNA: TGTGCCAGCAGTGGACAGAGCGACACCGGGGAGCTGTTTTTT; CDR3: CASSGQSDTGELFF
D: TRBD1; size: once; V: TRBV28; J: TRBJ1-1; DNA: TGTGCCAGCAGTTTATTGTCCAGGGGGCTTGCTGAAGCTTTCTTT; CDR3: CASSLLSRGLAEAFF
D: NA; size: NA; V: TRBV6-1; J: TRBJ1-1; DNA: TGTGCCAGCAGTGAGGTGGGGGGTGGGGTAGCTGAAGCTTTCTTT; CDR3: CASSEVGGGVAEAFF
D: TRBD1; size: NA; V: TRBV2; J: TRBJ1-4; DNA: TGTGCCAGCAACCGTCCGGTTCGGGACAGGGGAGAAAAACTGTTTTTT; CDR3: CASNRPVRDRGEKLFF
D: NA; size: NA; V: TRBV6-5; J: TRBJ1-2; DNA: TGTGCCAGTACAAGTGGGGGGACCCTCTATGGCTACACCTTC; CDR3: CASTSGGTLYGYTF
D: NA; size: NA; V: TRBV7-9; J: TRBJ2-5; DNA: TGTGCCAGCAGCCCCCCCAGATTACAAGAGACCCAGTACTTC; CDR3: CASSPPRLQETQYF
D: TRBD2; size: NA; V: TRBV27; J: TRBJ2-3; DNA: TGTGCCAGCAGTTTAACCCTTCCTAGCGGGGGGGTCACAGATACGCAGTATTTT; CDR3: CASSLTLPSGGVTDTQYF
D: NA; size: NA; V: TRBV6-5; J: TRBJ1-4; DNA: TGTGCCAGCAGTTTCCAGGGTGGTGCTGAAAAACTGTTTTTT; CDR3: CASSFQGGAEKLFF
D: TRBD2; size: NA; V: TRBV3-1/TRBV3-2; J: TRBJ2-5; DNA: TGTGCCAGCAGCCCCCCGAGCGGGGGGCCGGTAACCCAGTACTTC; CDR3: CASSPPSGGPVTQYF
D: NA; size: once; V: TRBV4-1; J: TRBJ1-5; DNA: TGCGCCAGCAGCCAAACTAGGAGCAATCAGCCCCAGCATTTT; CDR3: CASSQTRSNQPQHF
D: NA; size: NA; V: TRBV27; J: TRBJ1-1; DNA: TGTGCCAGCAGTTGGGGTGGGGGGACTGAAGCTTTCTTT; CDR3: CASSWGGGTEAFF
D: NA; size: NA; V: TRBV29-1; J: TRBJ1-1; DNA: TGCAGCGCAGGGGAGGGGACTGAAGCTTTCTTT; CDR3: CSAGEGTEAFF
D: NA; size: once; V: TRBV19; J: TRBJ1-2; DNA: TGTGCCATTGCGTACTCCGGGGAGGGCTATGGCTACACCTTC; CDR3: CAIAYSGEGYGYTF
D: TRBD1; size: NA; V: TRBV5-1; J: TRBJ2-1; DNA: TGCGCCAGCAGTTTCTCGGGACAGAAACACAATGAGCAGTTCTTC; CDR3: CASSFSGQKHNEQFF
D: TRBD1; size: NA; V: TRBV12-3/TRBV12-4; J: TRBJ2-3; DNA: TGTGCCAGCAGCTACGACAGGGGGCGCCTGTATTTT; CDR3: CASSYDRGRLYF
D: TRBD2; size: NA; V: TRBV5-1; J: TRBJ2-3; DNA: TGCGCCAGCAGCTTGGAACTAGCGGGACTCGATACGCAGTATTTT; CDR3: CASSLELAGLDTQYF
D: TRBD1; size: NA; V: TRBV9; J: TRBJ1-2; DNA: TGTGCCAGCAGGGAGGGCGGACAGGGCTATGGCTACACCTTC; CDR3: CASREGGQGYGYTF
D: TRBD2; size: NA; V: TRBV11-2; J: TRBJ2-3; DNA: TGTGCCAGCAGCCCGCGGGGGGGGATCACAGATACGCAGTATTTT; CDR3: CASSPRGGITDTQYF
D: NA; size: NA; V: TRBV9; J: TRBJ2-3; DNA: TGTGCCAGCAGCTCACAGGATATACCCACAGATACGCAGTATTTT; CDR3: CASSSQDIPTDTQYF
D: NA; size: few; V: TRBV11-3; J: TRBJ2-3; DNA: TGTGCCAGCAGCCCGAGGAGGGGCACAGATACGCAGTATTTT; CDR3: CASSPRRGTDTQYF
D: TRBD1; size: once; V: TRBV7-9; J: TRBJ1-6; DNA: TGTGCCAGCAGGCGGGGGACAGGGAATTCACCCCTCCACTTT; CDR3: CASRRGTGNSPLHF
D: NA; size: NA; V: TRBV6-5; J: TRBJ1-2; DNA: TGTGCCAGCAGTAGCAGGGAATTTAACTATGGCTACACCTTC; CDR3: CASSSREFNYGYTF
D: TRBD2; size: NA; V: TRBV10-3; J: TRBJ2-3; DNA: TGTGCCATCAGTGCCCTCAGCACTAGCGGGGGGCGGAGCACAGATACGCAGTATTTT; CDR3: CAISALSTSGGRSTDTQYF
D: NA; size: NA; V: TRBV2; J: TRBJ1-6; DNA: TGTGCCAGCACCCCCCCTCTACTATCCTATAATTCACCCCTCCACTTT; CDR3: CASTPPLLSYNSPLHF
D: TRBD1; size: NA; V: TRBV11-2; J: TRBJ1-2; DNA: TGTGCCAGCAGCTTAGGGGCAGGGGGAACCCCCTACACCTTC; CDR3: CASSLGAGGTPYTF
D: TRBD2; size: NA; V: TRBV5-6; J: TRBJ2-1; DNA: TGTGCCAGCAGCTCCCCCGGGGGGGCCTCCTACAATGAGCAGTTCTTC; CDR3: CASSSPGGASYNEQFF
D: TRBD2; size: NA; V: TRBV3-1/TRBV3-2; J: TRBJ2-1; DNA: TGTGCCAGCAGCAACAGCGGGGCCGCATACAATGAGCAGTTCTTC; CDR3: CASSNSGAAYNEQFF
D: TRBD1; size: once; V: TRBV19; J: TRBJ1-1; DNA: TGTGCCAGTAGTGAGCAGGGGGCCCTCGACACTGAAGCTTTCTTT; CDR3: CASSEQGALDTEAFF
D: TRBD1; size: NA; V: TRBV4-2; J: TRBJ1-6; DNA: TGTGCCAGCAGCCAAGCAGGGGGGCATTCACCCCTCCACTTT; CDR3: CASSQAGGHSPLHF